This record looks at one T cell receptor (beta chain) sequence and its context. Its antigen remains unknown. Assay: immunoSEQ multiplex PCR; the TCRdb copy retains only in-frame clones and omits some. The repertoire holds approximately 150,000 clones, roughly 90% seen once, with 1.4% in the top ten. This sample is drawn from a study of T cell responses to AZD1222 COVID-19 vaccine. Study-wide results and limits: Reportedly, nearly half of unique spike TCRs recognized epitopes outside B.1.351/B.1.1.7 mutations.

The origin of this receptor is an adult in good health. Sample: peripheral blood, taken on day 0 of AZD1222 vaccination.

DNA of the CDR3: TGTGCCAGCAGCGTAGGGGGAGCAGAGCAGTACTTC. Translated, it gives CASSVGGAEQYF. This chain uses TRBV9 with TRBJ2-7, with D possibly being TRBD2 (5 bases). Trimming pared 0 bases from V and 7 bases from J, leaving 8 bases between. The CDR3 totals 12 residues. Germline loops: CDR1 SGDLS, CDR2 YYNGEE. Full variable domain (outside the CDR3, taken from reference TRBV9 and TRBJ2-7): DSGVTQTPKHLITATGQRVTLRCSPRSGDLSVYWYQQSLDQGLQFLIQYYNGEERAKGNILERFSAQQFPDLHSELNLSSLELGDSALYFCASSVGGAEQYFGPGTRLTVT.